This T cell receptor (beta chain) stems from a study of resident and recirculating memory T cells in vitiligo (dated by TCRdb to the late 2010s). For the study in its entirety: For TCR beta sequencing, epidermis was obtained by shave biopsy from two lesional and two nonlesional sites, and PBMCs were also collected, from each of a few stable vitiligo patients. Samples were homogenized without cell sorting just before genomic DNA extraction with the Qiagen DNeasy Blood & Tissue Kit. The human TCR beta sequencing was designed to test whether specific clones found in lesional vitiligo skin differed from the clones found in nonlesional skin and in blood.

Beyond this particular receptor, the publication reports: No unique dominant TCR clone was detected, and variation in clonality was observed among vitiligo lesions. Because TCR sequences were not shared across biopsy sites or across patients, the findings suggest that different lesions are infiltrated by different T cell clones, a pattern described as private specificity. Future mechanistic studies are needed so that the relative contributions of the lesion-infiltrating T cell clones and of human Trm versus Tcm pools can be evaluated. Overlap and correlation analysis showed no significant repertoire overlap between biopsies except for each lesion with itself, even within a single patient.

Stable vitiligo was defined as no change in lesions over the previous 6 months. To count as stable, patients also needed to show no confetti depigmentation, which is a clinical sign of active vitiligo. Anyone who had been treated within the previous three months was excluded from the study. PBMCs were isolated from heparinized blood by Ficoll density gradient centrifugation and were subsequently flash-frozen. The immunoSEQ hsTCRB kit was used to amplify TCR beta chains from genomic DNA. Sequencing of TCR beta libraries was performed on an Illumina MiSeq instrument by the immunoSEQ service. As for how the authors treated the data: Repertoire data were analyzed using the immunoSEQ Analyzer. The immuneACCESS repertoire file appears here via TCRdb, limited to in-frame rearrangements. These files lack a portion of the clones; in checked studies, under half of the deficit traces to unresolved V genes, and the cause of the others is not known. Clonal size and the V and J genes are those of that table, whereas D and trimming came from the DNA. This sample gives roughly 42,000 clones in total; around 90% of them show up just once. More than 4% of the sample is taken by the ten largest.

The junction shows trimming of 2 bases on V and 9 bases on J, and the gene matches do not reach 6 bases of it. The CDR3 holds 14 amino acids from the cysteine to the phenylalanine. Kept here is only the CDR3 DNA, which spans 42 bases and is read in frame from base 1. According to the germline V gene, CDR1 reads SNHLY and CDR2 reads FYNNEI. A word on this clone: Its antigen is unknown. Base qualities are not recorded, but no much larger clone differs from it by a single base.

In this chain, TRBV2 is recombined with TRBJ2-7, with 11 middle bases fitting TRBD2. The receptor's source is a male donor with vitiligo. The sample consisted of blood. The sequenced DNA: TGTGCCAGCAGTGAATATAGCGGGGGGGCTTGGCAGTACTTC. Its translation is CASSEYSGGAWQYF.